The clone carrying this TCR beta chain showed up just a few times. What it binds is not known. These data originate in a study of T cell repertoires in cytomegalovirus infection. MiXCR was run by TCRdb on the reads, yielding one entry per CDR3 protein. The table includes about 890,000 distinct CDR3 sequences, around 30% detected once. This CDR3 comprises 16 residues. The ends were cut back, 1 base at V and 0 bases at J, with 13 bases in the middle. Per germline, CDR1 LGHNA and CDR2 YNFKEQ. The TCR sequence derives from a human donor in good health (CMV status not recorded). Some clones in this sample may be carry-over from other donors' samples. The sequenced sample was cultured CD8+ T cells from PBMCs, obtained from culture after CMV antigen stimulation. V gene TRBV4-2 combines with J gene TRBJ2-7; D uncertain. The CDR3: CASSQGFQESSYEQYF. Here the CDR3 DNA reads TGTGCCAGCAGCCAAGGGTTTCAGGAGAGCTCCTACGAGCAGTACTTC.